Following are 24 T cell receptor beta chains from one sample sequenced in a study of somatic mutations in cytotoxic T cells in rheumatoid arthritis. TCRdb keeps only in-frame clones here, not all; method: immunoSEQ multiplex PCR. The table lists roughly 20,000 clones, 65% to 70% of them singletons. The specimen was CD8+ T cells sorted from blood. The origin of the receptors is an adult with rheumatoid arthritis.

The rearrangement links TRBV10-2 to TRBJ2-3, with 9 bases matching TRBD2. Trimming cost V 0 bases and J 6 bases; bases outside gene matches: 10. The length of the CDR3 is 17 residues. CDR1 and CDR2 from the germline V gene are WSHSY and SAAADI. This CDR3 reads CASSESMAGGPTDTQYF. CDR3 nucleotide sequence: TGCGCCAGCAGTGAGTCGATGGCGGGGGGGCCCACGGATACGCAGTATTTT.

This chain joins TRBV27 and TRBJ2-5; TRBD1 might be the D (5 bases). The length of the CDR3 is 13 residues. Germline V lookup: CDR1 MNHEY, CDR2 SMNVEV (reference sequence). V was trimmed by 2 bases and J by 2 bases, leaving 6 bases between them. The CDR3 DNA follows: TGTGCCAGCAGTTTAAACAGGCAAGAGACCCAGTACTTC. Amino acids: CASSLNRQETQYF.

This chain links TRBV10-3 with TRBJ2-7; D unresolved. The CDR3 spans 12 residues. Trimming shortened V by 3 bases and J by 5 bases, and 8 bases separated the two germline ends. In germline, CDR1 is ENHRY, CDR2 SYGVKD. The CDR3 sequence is CAISEDSDEQYF. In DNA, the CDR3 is TGTGCCATCAGTGAAGACTCGGACGAGCAGTACTTC.

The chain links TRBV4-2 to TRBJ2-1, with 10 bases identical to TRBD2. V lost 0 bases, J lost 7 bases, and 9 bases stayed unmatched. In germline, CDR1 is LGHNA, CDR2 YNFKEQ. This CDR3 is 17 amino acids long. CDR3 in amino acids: CASSQDPSGGKGNEQFF. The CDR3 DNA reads TGTGCCAGCAGCCAAGATCCTAGCGGGGGCAAAGGGAATGAGCAGTTCTTC.

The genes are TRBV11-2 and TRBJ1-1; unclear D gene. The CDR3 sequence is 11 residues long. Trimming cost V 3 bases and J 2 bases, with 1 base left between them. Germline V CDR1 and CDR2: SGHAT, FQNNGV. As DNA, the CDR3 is TGTGCCAGCAGCTTCAACACTGAAGCTTTCTTT. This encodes CASSFNTEAFF.

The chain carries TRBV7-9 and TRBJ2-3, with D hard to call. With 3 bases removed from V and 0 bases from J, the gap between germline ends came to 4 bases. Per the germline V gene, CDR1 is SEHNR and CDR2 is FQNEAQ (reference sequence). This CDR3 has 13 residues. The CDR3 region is CASSFPSTDTQYF. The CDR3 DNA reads TGTGCCAGCAGCTTCCCCAGCACAGATACGCAGTATTTT.

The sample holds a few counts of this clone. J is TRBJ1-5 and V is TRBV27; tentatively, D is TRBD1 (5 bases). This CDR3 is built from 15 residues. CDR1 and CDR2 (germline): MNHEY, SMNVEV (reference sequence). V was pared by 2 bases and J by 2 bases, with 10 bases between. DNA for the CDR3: TGTGCCAGCAGTTTAATGGGGACCGGCAATCAGCCCCAGCATTTT. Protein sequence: CASSLMGTGNQPQHF.

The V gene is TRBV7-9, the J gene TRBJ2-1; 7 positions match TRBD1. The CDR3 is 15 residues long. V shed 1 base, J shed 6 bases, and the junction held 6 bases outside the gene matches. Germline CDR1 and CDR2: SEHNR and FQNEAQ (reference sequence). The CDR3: CASSLGQGLFNEQFF. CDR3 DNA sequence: TGTGCCAGCAGCTTAGGACAGGGTCTATTCAATGAGCAGTTCTTC.

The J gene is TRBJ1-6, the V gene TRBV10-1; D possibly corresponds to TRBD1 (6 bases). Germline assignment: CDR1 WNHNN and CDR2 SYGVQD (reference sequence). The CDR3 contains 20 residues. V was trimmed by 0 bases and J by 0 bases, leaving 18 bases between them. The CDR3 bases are TGCGCCAGCAGTGAGTCGACTCGACGGGACAAAAGCTCCTATAATTCACCCCTCCACTTT. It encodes CASSESTRRDKSSYNSPLHF.

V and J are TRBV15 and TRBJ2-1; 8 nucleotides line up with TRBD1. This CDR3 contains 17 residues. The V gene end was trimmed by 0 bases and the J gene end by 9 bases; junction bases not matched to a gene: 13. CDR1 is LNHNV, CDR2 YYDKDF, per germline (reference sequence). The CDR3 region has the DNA TGTGCCACCAGCAGAGACCAAGGAAGGACAGGGTATAGTGAGCAGTTCTTC. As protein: CATSRDQGRTGYSEQFF.

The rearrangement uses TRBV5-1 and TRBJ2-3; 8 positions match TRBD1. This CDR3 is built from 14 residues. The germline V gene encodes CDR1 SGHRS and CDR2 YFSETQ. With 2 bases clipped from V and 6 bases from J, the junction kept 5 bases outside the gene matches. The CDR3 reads CASSLDRGPDTQYF. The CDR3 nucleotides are TGCGCCAGCAGCTTAGACAGGGGTCCGGATACGCAGTATTTT.

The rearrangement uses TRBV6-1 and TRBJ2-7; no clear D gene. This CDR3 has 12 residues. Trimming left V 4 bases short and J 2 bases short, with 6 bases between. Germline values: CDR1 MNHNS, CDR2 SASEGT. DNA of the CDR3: TGTGCCAGCAGTGGCCTCACCTACGAGCAGTACTTC. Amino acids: CASSGLTYEQYF.

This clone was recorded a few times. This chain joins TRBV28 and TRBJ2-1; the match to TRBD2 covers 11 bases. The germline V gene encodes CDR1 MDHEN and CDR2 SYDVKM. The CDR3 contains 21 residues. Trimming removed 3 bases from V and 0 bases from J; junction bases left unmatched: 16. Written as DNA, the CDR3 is TGTGCCAGCAGTTTTACCCCTCGTGTAGCGGGGGGGACTAGCTCCTACAATGAGCAGTTCTTC. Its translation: CASSFTPRVAGGTSSYNEQFF.

For the CDR3, the DNA is TGTGCCAGTAGTCCTGGGACAGGGATTGTCTACGAGCAGTACTTC. It codes for CASSPGTGIVYEQYF. The V gene is TRBV19, the J gene TRBJ2-7; 9 bases are a match to TRBD1. Germline trimming cut 5 bases from V and 3 bases from J; bases unmatched to any gene: 8. This CDR3 has 15 amino acids. Germline CDR1 reads LNHDA; CDR2 reads SQIVND (reference sequence).

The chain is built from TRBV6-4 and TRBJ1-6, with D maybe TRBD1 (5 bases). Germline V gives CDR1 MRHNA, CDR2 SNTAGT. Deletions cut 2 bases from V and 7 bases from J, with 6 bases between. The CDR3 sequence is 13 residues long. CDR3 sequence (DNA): TGTGCCAGCAGTGACCGGGACAATTCACCCCTCCACTTT. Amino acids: CASSDRDNSPLHF.

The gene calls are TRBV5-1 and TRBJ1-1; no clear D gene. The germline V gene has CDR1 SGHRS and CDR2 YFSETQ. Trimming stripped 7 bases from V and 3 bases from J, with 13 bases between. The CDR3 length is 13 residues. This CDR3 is CASHPPADTEAFF. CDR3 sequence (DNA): TGCGCCAGCCATCCCCCCGCGGACACTGAAGCTTTCTTT. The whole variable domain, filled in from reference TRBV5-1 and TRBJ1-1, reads KAGVTQTPRYLIKTRGQQVTLSCSPISGHRSVSWYQQTPGQGLQFLFEYFSETQRNKGNFPGRFSGRQFSNSRSEMNVSTLELGDSALYLCASHPPADTEAFFGQGTRLTVV.

The CDR3 here is CASSLGGGPYNEQFF. As DNA, the CDR3 is TGTGCCAGCAGCTTAGGAGGGGGACCCTACAATGAGCAGTTCTTC. V is TRBV7-8 and J is TRBJ2-1, with a tentative D call TRBD1 (6 bases). Germline loops: CDR1 SGHVS, CDR2 FQNEAQ. The CDR3 sequence is 15 residues long. The V end was cut by 1 base, the J end by 2 bases, with 9 bases between.

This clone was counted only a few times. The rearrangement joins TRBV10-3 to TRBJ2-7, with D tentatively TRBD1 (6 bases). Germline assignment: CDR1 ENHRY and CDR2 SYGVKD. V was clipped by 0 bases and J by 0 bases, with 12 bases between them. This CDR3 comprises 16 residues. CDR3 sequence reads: CAISESEDRSSYEQYF. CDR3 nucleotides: TGTGCCATCAGTGAGTCGGAAGACAGGAGCTCCTACGAGCAGTACTTC.

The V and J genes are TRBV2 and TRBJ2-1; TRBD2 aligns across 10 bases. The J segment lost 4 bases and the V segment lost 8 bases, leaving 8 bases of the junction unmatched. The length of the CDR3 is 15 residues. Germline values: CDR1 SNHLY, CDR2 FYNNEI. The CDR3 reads CASFPLAGAYNEQFF. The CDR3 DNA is TGTGCCAGCTTCCCTCTAGCGGGGGCTTACAATGAGCAGTTCTTC.

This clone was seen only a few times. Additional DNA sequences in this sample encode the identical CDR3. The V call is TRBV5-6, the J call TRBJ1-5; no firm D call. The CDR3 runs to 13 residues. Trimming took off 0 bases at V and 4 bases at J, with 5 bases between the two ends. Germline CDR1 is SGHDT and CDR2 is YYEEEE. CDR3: CASSLGSNQPQHF. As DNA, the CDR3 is TGTGCCAGCAGCTTGGGTTCTAATCAGCCCCAGCATTTT.

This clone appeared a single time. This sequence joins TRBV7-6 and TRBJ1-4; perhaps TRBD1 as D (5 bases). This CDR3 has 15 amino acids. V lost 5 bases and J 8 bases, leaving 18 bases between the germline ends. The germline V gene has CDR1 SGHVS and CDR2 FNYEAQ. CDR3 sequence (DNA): TGTGCCAGCAGCCCGACGGTACAGGATTTCGAAAAACTGTTTTTT. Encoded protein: CASSPTVQDFEKLFF.

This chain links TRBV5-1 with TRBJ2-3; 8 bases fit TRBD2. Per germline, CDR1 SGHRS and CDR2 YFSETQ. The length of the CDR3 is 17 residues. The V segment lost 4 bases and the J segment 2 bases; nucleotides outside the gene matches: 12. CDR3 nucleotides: TGCGCCAGCAGCCTCCCTACTAGCGGTGAATTCACAGATACGCAGTATTTT. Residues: CASSLPTSGEFTDTQYF.

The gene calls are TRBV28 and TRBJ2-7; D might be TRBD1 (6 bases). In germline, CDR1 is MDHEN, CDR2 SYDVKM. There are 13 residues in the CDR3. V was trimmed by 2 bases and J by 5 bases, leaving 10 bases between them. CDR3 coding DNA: TGTGCCAGCAGTTTACTGGGGGCCAACGAGCAGTACTTC. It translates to CASSLLGANEQYF.

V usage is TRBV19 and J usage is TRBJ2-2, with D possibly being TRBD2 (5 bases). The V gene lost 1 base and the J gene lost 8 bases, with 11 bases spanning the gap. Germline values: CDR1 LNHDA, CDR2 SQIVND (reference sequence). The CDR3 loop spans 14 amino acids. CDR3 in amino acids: CASSIGGSAGELFF. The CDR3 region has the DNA TGTGCCAGTAGTATAGGAGGGAGCGCGGGGGAGCTGTTTTTT.